The rows below give T cell receptor beta chains drawn from one sample of a study of circulating and synovial CD4+ cells in juvenile arthritis. Produced via immunoSEQ multiplex PCR; TCRdb's table is partial and in-frame only. The sample includes tens of thousands of clones, 94% of them seen just once. The sample consisted of CD4+ T cells from blood. These receptors all come from a human donor with juvenile idiopathic arthritis. Each CDR3 is given with its conserved first and last residue. Each record gives: D gene, CDR3 length, V gene, clone size, J gene, CDR3 DNA, CDR3 protein. D genes are given only for firm matches. Only part of the rows carry a size: once, few, many, or a class if the clone is expanded.

TRBD1	19	TRBV12-5	NA	TRBJ2-6	TGTGCTAGTGGTTTGGTATTAGGACAGGGGGTTGCGGGGGCCAACGTCCTGACTTTC	CASGLVLGQGVAGANVLTF
NA	14	TRBV29-1	NA	TRBJ1-2	TGCAGCCCTGCCCGAGGGTGGGCTAACTATGGCTACACCTTC	CSPARGWANYGYTF
TRBD1	17	TRBV7-2	NA	TRBJ1-4	TGTGCCAGCAGCTCCTGGACAGGAGCTACAACTAATGAAAAACTGTTTTTT	CASSSWTGATTNEKLFF
NA	15	TRBV7-9	NA	TRBJ2-5	TGTGCCAGCAGCGTACGACAGAACTCTCAAGAGACCCAGTACTTC	CASSVRQNSQETQYF
TRBD1	14	TRBV28	NA	TRBJ1-4	TGTGCCATTCGAGGAGGGGGCGGTAATGAAAAACTGTTTTTT	CAIRGGGGNEKLFF
TRBD1	13	TRBV18	NA	TRBJ1-3	TGTGCCACCGACAGGGTTTACGGAAACACCATATATTTT	CATDRVYGNTIYF
NA	15	TRBV6-1	NA	TRBJ2-7	TGTGCCAGCAGTGAAGGTGGGCACCGCTCCTACGAGCAGTACTTC	CASSEGGHRSYEQYF
TRBD1	19	TRBV28	NA	TRBJ2-1	TGTGCCAGCAGTTTTCCCCGGGACAGGGCCTTTAGCTCCTACAATGAGCAGTTCTTC	CASSFPRDRAFSSYNEQFF
NA	15	TRBV9	NA	TRBJ2-3	TGTGCCAGCAGCGTAGGTGGGGGGAATAGGGATACGCAGTATTTT	CASSVGGGNRDTQYF
NA	13	TRBV14	NA	TRBJ1-6	TGTGCCAGCAGCCCTTTTGATGGCTCACCCCTCCACTTT	CASSPFDGSPLHF
TRBD1	15	TRBV4-1	NA	TRBJ1-3	TGCGCCAGCAGCAGGAGCGGGACAGGCGGAAACACCATATATTTT	CASSRSGTGGNTIYF
TRBD1	15	TRBV19	once	TRBJ2-7	TGTGCCAGCAGTATGGGACAGGAATACTCCTACGAGCAGTACTTC	CASSMGQEYSYEQYF
NA	18	TRBV2	NA	TRBJ1-1	TGTGCCAGCAGTGAAAAGGGTTTCGGGGGATGGGTGAACACTGAAGCTTTCTTT	CASSEKGFGGWVNTEAFF
NA	12	TRBV9	NA	TRBJ1-6	TGTGCCAGCTCCCGGGGGGATTCACCCCTCCACTTT	CASSRGDSPLHF
TRBD2	15	TRBV6-5	NA	TRBJ2-5	TGTGCCAGCAGTTACAGGCTAGCGGGACAAGAGACCCAGTACTTC	CASSYRLAGQETQYF
NA	17	TRBV7-9	NA	TRBJ2-7	TGTGCCAGCAGCTTATGTTTAATCCGGGAGTGCCCCTACGAGCAGTACTTC	CASSLCLIRECPYEQYF
TRBD1	14	TRBV27	NA	TRBJ2-5	TGTGCCAGCTCCGGACAGGGAGAGTTGGAGACCCAGTACTTC	CASSGQGELETQYF